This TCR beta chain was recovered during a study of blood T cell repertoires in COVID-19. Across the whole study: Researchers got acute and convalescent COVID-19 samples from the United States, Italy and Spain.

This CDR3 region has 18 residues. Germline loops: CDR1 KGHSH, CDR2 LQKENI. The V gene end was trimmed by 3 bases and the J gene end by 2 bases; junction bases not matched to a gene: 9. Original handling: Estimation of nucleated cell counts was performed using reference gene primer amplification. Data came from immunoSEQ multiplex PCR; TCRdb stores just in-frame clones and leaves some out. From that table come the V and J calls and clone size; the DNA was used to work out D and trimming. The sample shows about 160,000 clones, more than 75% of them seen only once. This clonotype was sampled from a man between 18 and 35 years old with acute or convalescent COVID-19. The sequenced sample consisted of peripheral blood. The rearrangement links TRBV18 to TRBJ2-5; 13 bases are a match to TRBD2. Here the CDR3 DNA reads TGTGCCAGCTCACCTGTCCGGCCGGGACTAGCGGGGCAAGAGACCCAGTACTTC. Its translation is CASSPVRPGLAGQETQYF.